Below, one T cell receptor beta chain is given with its context. Its specific antigen is unknown. The sample holds no much larger clone one base away, and base qualities are not on file. The immunoSEQ Assay was used to sequence TCRbeta CDR3 regions. After extraction, genomic DNA underwent amplification by bias-controlled multiplex PCR, followed by high-throughput sequencing. As for the original processing: Collapsing and filtering of sequences were performed to quantify the absolute abundance of each unique TCRbeta CDR3 region. Usable DNA was measured by amplifying reference genes present in all nucleated cells, and TCRbeta template counts were normalized to that usable DNA to estimate T cell fraction. Repertoire TCRs were annotated as SARS-CoV-2-specific when V gene, CDR3 amino acid sequence and J gene were exactly matched to a known reactive TCR set. MIRA supplied the reference SARS-CoV-2 TCR set, which was filtered for enrichment in COVID-19-positive ImmuneCODE repertoires so that public or cross-reactive TCRs were removed. Based on the MIRA antigens, annotated TCRs were further analysed at the level of specific ORF or position within ORF. Depth was the summed frequency of annotated unique rearrangements, while breadth was defined as annotated unique rearrangements over total unique productive rearrangements. Two-sided Wilcoxon rank-sum tests were applied when comparing TCR breadth between groups. This immuneACCESS table, as held by TCRdb, lists in-frame sequences with V and J called but not all clones. Of the missing ones, under half trace to an unresolved V gene in checked studies; the others have no known cause. V and J calls and clone size are given by that table; D and trimming were obtained from the DNA. Counted in this sample were 380,000 or so clones; around 89% of them appeared once. Roughly 5% of the sample goes to the ten largest clones.

The record originates from a study of Ad26.COV2.S vaccination and SARS-CoV-2 variants listed by TCRdb under 2021. General notes on the study: Vaccine-arm donors were drawn from COV1001, a multicentre, randomized, double-blind, placebo-controlled phase I-IIa trial of Ad26.COV2.S in healthy adults. Sequencing of the TCRbeta repertoire served to evaluate the specificity and breadth of SARS-CoV-2-reactive T cell receptors following Ad26.COV2.S vaccination. Throughout the experiments and outcome assessment, investigators stayed blinded to trial group allocation. Trial participants were randomized into five groups of five: low-dose or high-dose Ad26.COV2.S given once or twice, or placebo on both occasions. The TCR-sequenced set comprised about 32 samples: some 20 Ad26.COV2.S vaccine recipients, 5 placebo recipients and 8 SARS-CoV-2 convalescent individuals. Ad26.COV2.S was administered intramuscularly at 5 x 10^10 or 1 x 10^11 viral particles, either as a single shot or as two shots given 56 days apart. What the authors observed across the whole study: The study was not powered for comparison of responses between vaccine doses or regimens. Compared with placebo recipients, Ad26.COV2.S recipients showed higher spike-specific TCR breadth (P = 0.0014). According to the authors, total T cell responses may have been underestimated by the TCR breadth and depth analyses. Comparable non-spike TCR breadth was observed between vaccine and placebo recipients, consistent with only spike being contained in the vaccine. Substantial breadth of spike-specific CD8+ and CD4+ T cell responses was reported after vaccination.

Read against the paper, the sample's treatment or condition label means: around 19 received Ad26.COV2.S at low or high dose, single or two shots; about five received placebo; per-sample allocation not given. For vaccine and placebo recipients, the sequenced repertoires came from samples collected on day 63 after the first injection. Between 29 July and 7 August 2020, Cohort 1b enrolled fewer than 30 adults aged 18-55 years at one site in Boston, USA. Ad26.COV2.S consisted of a replication-incompetent adenovirus type 26 vector by which a prefusion-stabilized SARS-CoV-2 spike protein from the original Wuhan strain was expressed. CDR1 is given as SGHNT and CDR2 as YYREEE, both from the germline V gene (reference sequence). Measured from the cysteine to the phenylalanine, the CDR3 is 17 residues long. Kept here is only the CDR3 DNA, which spans 51 bases and is read in frame from base 1. The V end loses 4 bases and the J end loses 2 bases, and a stretch of 21 bases separates them.

Sequencing used peripheral blood, obtained in a trial of Ad26.COV2.S vaccine versus placebo. The chain was built from TRBV5-4 and TRBJ2-5, with the D gene tentatively TRBD1 or TRBD2, based on 5 matching bases in each. The sequence derives from a person aged 18 to 59 who received the Ad26.COV2.S COVID-19 vaccine or a placebo. The DNA reads TGTGCCAGCAGCGCCCTGGGGACGGACAACGTTCAAGAGACCCAGTACTTC. Its amino acids are CASSALGTDNVQETQYF.